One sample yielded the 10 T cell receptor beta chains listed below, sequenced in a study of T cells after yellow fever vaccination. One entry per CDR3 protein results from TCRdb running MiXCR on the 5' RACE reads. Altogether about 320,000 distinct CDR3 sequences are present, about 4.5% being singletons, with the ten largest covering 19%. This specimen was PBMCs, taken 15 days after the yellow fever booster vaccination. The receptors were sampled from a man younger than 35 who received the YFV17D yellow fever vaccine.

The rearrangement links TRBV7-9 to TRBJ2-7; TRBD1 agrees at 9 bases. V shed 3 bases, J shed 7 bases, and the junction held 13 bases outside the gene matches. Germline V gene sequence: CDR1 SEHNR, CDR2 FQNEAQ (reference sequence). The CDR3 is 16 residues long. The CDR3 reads CASSFVNFDRGDEQYF. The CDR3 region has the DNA TGTGCCAGCAGCTTCGTAAACTTTGACAGGGGGGATGAGCAGTACTTC.

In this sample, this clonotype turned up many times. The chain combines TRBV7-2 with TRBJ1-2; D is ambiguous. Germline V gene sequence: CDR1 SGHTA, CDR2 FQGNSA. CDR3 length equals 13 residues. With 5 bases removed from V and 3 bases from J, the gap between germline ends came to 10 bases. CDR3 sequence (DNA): TGTGCCAGCAGCCGAGACGGAGACTATGGCTACACCTTC. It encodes CASSRDGDYGYTF. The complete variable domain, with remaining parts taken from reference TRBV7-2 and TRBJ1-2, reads GAGVSQSPSNKVTEKGKDVELRCDPISGHTALYWYRQSLGQGLEFLIYFQGNSAPDKSGLPSDRFSAERTGGSVSTLTIQRTQQEDSAVYLCASSRDGDYGYTFGSGTRLTVV.

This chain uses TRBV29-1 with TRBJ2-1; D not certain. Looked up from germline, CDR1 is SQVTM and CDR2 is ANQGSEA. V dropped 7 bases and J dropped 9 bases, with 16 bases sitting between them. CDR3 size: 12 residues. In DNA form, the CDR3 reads TGCAGCGCCGGCCCCTTAATGCGTGAGCAGTTCTTC. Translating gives CSAGPLMREQFF.

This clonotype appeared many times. CDR3 nucleotides: TGTGCCAGCAGTTTATTTGACAGGAAAGAGACCCAGTACTTC. Amino acids: CASSLFDRKETQYF. The genes are TRBV28 and TRBJ2-5; D is perhaps TRBD1 (6 bases). The CDR3 contains 14 residues. V lost 1 base and J lost 3, with 9 bases in between. Looked up from germline, CDR1 is MDHEN and CDR2 is SYDVKM.

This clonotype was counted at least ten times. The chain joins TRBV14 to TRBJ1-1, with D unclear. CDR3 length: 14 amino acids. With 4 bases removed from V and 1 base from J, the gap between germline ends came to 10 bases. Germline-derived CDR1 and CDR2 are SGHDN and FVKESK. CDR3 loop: CASSPSKRNTEAFF. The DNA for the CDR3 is TGTGCCAGCAGCCCTAGCAAAAGGAACACTGAAGCTTTCTTT.

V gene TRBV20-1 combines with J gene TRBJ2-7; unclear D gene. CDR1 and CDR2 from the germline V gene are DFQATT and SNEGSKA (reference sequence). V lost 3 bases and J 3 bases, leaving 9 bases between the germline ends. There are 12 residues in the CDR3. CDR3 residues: CSARGLDYEQYV. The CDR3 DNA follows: TGCAGTGCTAGGGGTCTGGACTACGAGCAGTACGTC.

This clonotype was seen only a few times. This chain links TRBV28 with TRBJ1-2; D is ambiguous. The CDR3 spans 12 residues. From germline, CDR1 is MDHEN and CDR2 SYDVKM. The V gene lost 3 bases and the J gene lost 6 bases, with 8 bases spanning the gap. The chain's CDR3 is CASSLAGHGYTF. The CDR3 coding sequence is TGTGCCAGCAGTTTGGCCGGACATGGCTACACCTTC.

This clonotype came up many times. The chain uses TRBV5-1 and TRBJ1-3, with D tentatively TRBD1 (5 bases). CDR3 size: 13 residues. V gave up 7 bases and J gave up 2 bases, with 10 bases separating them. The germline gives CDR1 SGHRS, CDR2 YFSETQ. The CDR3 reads CASCVGPGNTIYF. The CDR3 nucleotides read TGCGCCAGCTGCGTGGGGCCTGGAAACACCATATATTTT.

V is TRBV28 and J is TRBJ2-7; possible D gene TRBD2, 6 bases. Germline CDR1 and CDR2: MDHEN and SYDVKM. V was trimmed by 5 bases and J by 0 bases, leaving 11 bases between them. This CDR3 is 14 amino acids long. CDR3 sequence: CASSPGGDSYEQYV. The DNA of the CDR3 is TGTGCCAGCAGTCCCGGCGGGGACTCCTACGAGCAGTACGTC.

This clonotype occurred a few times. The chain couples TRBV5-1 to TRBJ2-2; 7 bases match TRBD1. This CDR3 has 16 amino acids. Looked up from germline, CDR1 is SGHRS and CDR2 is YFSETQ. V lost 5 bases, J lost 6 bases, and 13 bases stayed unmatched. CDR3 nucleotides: TGCGCCAGCAGGAGGGTTGACAGGGCGGACCCCGGGGAGCTGTTTTTT. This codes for CASRRVDRADPGELFF.